The next 28 T cell receptor beta chains were all read from a single sample in a study of blood T cell repertoires in COVID-19. Libraries were prepared by immunoSEQ multiplex PCR; TCRdb keeps only in-frame clonotypes and omits some of them. Of around 78,000 clones in the sample, over 75% were seen once. Specimen: peripheral blood. These receptors all stem from a human donor in a cohort sampled during active COVID-19.

This chain links TRBV19 with TRBJ2-7, with 9 nucleotides matching TRBD1. The V gene's germline CDR1 is LNHDA and CDR2 SQIVND (reference sequence). This CDR3 is 15 amino acids long. V dropped 0 bases and J dropped 3; count of bases not matched to a gene: 3. CDR3 residues: CASSIETGGSYEQYF. The CDR3, as DNA: TGTGCCAGTAGTATAGAAACAGGGGGCAGCTACGAGCAGTACTTC.

J is TRBJ1-4 and V is TRBV6-1, with 7 positions matching TRBD1. Trimming at V came to 0 bases and at J to 8 bases, leaving 6 bases not matched to a gene. The CDR3 spans 15 residues. The germline gives CDR1 MNHNS, CDR2 SASEGT. As DNA, the CDR3 is TGTGCCAGCAGTGAAGCGACAGGGATAGGCGAAAAACTGTTTTTT. The encoded protein is CASSEATGIGEKLFF.

The chain links TRBV6-1 to TRBJ1-3; D ambiguous. The V and J ends lost 2 bases and 2 bases respectively, with 4 bases between them. Germline assignment: CDR1 MNHNS and CDR2 SASEGT. The CDR3 is 13 amino acids. The CDR3 reads CASSESPGNTIYF. The CDR3 nucleotides are TGTGCCAGCAGTGAATCTCCTGGAAACACCATATATTTT.

This chain uses TRBV5-6 with TRBJ1-2; 7 nucleotides align to TRBD1. This CDR3 is built from 18 residues. The V gene's germline CDR1 is SGHDT and CDR2 YYEEEE. Losses at the gene ends were 5 bases for V and 6 bases for J; bases not matched to a gene: 22. The CDR3 loop reads CASSRRTGRDLLGDGYTF. In DNA form, the CDR3 reads TGTGCCAGCAGTCGTAGGACAGGCCGCGATCTATTAGGCGATGGCTACACCTTC.

The CDR3 loop is CASSPKGLLSSYEQYF. CDR3 coding DNA: TGTGCCAGCAGCCCAAAGGGACTCCTAAGCTCCTACGAGCAGTACTTC. The chain carries TRBV5-8 and TRBJ2-7, with a tentative D call TRBD2 (6 bases). Per the germline V gene, CDR1 is SGHTS and CDR2 is YDEGEE. V shed 4 bases and J shed 0 bases, with 17 bases lying between them. This CDR3 has 16 residues.

This chain links TRBV15 with TRBJ2-7; D gene uncertain. The CDR3 spans 13 residues. V was shortened by 3 bases and J by 3 bases, with 9 bases between the two germline ends. The germline CDR1 and CDR2 sequences are LNHNV and YYDKDF (reference sequence). CDR3 DNA: TGTGCCACCAGCAGGCCCAACAGCTACGAGCAGTACTTC. This gives the protein CATSRPNSYEQYF.

The chain combines TRBV10-3 with TRBJ1-6; TRBD1 might be the D (6 bases). This CDR3 spans 18 amino acids. From germline, CDR1 is ENHRY and CDR2 SYGVKD. Trimming cost V 0 bases and J 3 bases, with 15 bases left between them. CDR3 loop: CAISESGGGSSYNSPLHF. Here the CDR3 DNA reads TGTGCCATCAGTGAGTCAGGGGGGGGGTCAAGCTATAATTCACCCCTCCACTTT.

The chain carries TRBV27 and TRBJ1-5; no reliable D call. The germline V gene has CDR1 MNHEY and CDR2 SMNVEV (reference sequence). CDR3 length: 13 amino acids. V lost 6 bases to trimming and J lost 0 bases, with 6 bases between them. The CDR3 DNA reads as TGTGCCAGCAGCCCCATTAGCAATCAGCCCCAGCATTTT. Encoded protein: CASSPISNQPQHF.

The genes are TRBV2 and TRBJ2-3; the D is unclear. Germline V gene sequence: CDR1 SNHLY, CDR2 FYNNEI. This CDR3 contains 12 residues. Trimming removed 5 bases from V and 5 bases from J, with 8 bases in between. The CDR3 protein is CASSPSGDTQYF. The CDR3 DNA sequence: TGTGCCAGCAGTCCCTCGGGAGATACGCAGTATTTT.

V is TRBV7-2 and J is TRBJ1-6, with D possibly matching TRBD1 (5 bases). The CDR3 runs 15 residues. Trimming took 7 bases from V and 5 from J, leaving 15 bases between them. Germline values: CDR1 SGHTA, CDR2 FQGNSA. Written as DNA, the CDR3 is TGTGCCAGCACCCCTGAGCAGGGCGATAATTCACCCCTCCACTTT. Its protein is CASTPEQGDNSPLHF.

The genes are TRBV2 and TRBJ1-1; D is possibly TRBD1 (5 bases). Trimming pared 5 bases from V and 7 bases from J, leaving 14 bases between. The germline V gene has CDR1 SNHLY and CDR2 FYNNEI. This CDR3 is built from 13 residues. The CDR3 reads CASSPQTAGEAFF. As DNA, the CDR3 is TGTGCCAGCAGTCCCCAGACAGCGGGTGAAGCTTTCTTT.

The genes are TRBV2 and TRBJ1-5, with 9 bases lining up with TRBD1. Germline assignment: CDR1 SNHLY and CDR2 FYNNEI. The junction had 8 bases not matched to a gene; V was cut back by 6 bases and J by 5 bases. The CDR3 loop spans 15 amino acids. CDR3 sequence reads: CASSLDRGLDQPQHF. The CDR3 bases are TGTGCCAGCAGCCTCGACAGGGGGTTGGATCAGCCCCAGCATTTT.

This clone was seen only a few times. CDR3 protein: CASSLGQNNYGYTF. CDR3 DNA: TGTGCCAGCAGCTTAGGGCAAAATAACTATGGCTACACCTTC. The rearrangement joins TRBV7-9 to TRBJ1-2; D is ambiguous. The CDR3 contains 14 residues. Trimming removed 1 base from V and 1 base from J, with 7 bases in between. Germline CDR1 and CDR2: SEHNR and FQNEAQ (reference sequence). Filled out from reference TRBV7-9 and TRBJ1-2, the complete variable domain reads DTGVSQNPRHKITKRGQNVTFRCDPISEHNRLYWYRQTLGQGPEFLTYFQNEAQLEKSRLLSDRFSAERPKGSFSTLEIQRTEQGDSAMYLCASSLGQNNYGYTFGSGTRLTVV.

J is TRBJ1-4 and V is TRBV9; 7 bases map to TRBD1. The CDR3 runs 15 residues. Per the germline V gene, CDR1 is SGDLS and CDR2 is YYNGEE. With 4 bases clipped from V and 6 bases from J, the junction kept 9 bases outside the gene matches. CDR3 amino acids: CASSPTGQPYEKLFF. The CDR3 DNA is TGTGCCAGCAGCCCGACGGGACAGCCCTATGAAAAACTGTTTTTT.

This clone was counted a few times. The chain joins TRBV2 to TRBJ2-7; D is unresolved. Germline V CDR1 and CDR2: SNHLY, FYNNEI. This CDR3 is 14 amino acids long. V lost 4 bases, J lost 9 bases, and 19 bases lay in between. CDR3 coding DNA: TGTGCCAGCAGTGTTCAACTACCCGATACGGGGCAGTACTTC. As protein: CASSVQLPDTGQYF.

V gene TRBV18 combines with J gene TRBJ2-3; D unresolved. The CDR3 runs 14 residues. CDR1 and CDR2 from the germline V gene are KGHSH and LQKENI. With 3 bases removed from V and 5 bases from J, the gap between germline ends came to 12 bases. CDR3 coding DNA: TGTGCCAGCTCACCTCTTTTAGCCAAAGATACGCAGTATTTT. This codes for CASSPLLAKDTQYF. Based on the CDR3 plus reference TRBV18 and TRBJ2-3, the full variable domain is NAGVMQNPRHLVRRRGQEARLRCSPMKGHSHVYWYRQLPEEGLKFMVYLQKENIIDESGMPKERFSAEFPKEGPSILRIQQVVRGDSAAYFCASSPLLAKDTQYFGPGTRLTVL.

The genes are TRBV5-1 and TRBJ1-1; 10 positions agree with TRBD1. Germline values: CDR1 SGHRS, CDR2 YFSETQ. The junction had 0 bases not matched to a gene; V was cut back by 3 bases and J by 7 bases. The CDR3 has 12 amino acids. CDR3 residues: CASSWDRGEAFF. The CDR3 bases are TGCGCCAGCAGCTGGGACAGGGGTGAAGCTTTCTTT.

The chain links TRBV27 to TRBJ1-5; no definite D call. The V gene's germline CDR1 is MNHEY and CDR2 SMNVEV (reference sequence). Deletions cut 4 bases from V and 3 bases from J, with 7 bases between. CDR3 length equals 13 residues. CDR3 nucleotide sequence: TGTGCCAGCAGTTATCAGTACAATCAGCCCCAGCATTTT. Its protein product is CASSYQYNQPQHF.

This clone was observed a few times. The genes are TRBV9 and TRBJ2-1; 8 bases fit TRBD1. This CDR3 spans 15 amino acids. Germline lookup yields CDR1 SGDLS and CDR2 YYNGEE. Germline trimming cut 3 bases from V and 3 bases from J; bases unmatched to any gene: 5. The CDR3 protein is CASSARDRHYNEQFF. The CDR3 bases are TGTGCCAGCAGCGCCCGGGACAGGCACTACAATGAGCAGTTCTTC.

V and J are TRBV7-2 and TRBJ2-3, with TRBD2 matching over 9 bases. J gave up 0 bases and V 5 bases, and 3 bases lay outside the gene matches. Germline V gives CDR1 SGHTA, CDR2 FQGNSA. The CDR3 sequence is 15 residues long. The CDR3 reads CASSQLAGSTDTQYF. Here the CDR3 DNA reads TGTGCCAGCAGCCAGCTAGCGGGGAGCACAGATACGCAGTATTTT.

This clone was counted once. The rearrangement uses TRBV7-9 and TRBJ2-7, with 9 bases identical to TRBD1. The CDR3 is 17 residues long. Unmatched junction bases numbered 11, after V lost 5 bases and J lost 0 bases. Germline V gene lookup returns CDR1 SEHNR and CDR2 FQNEAQ (reference sequence). The CDR3 here is CASSPVSGGQGSYEQYF. Here the CDR3 DNA reads TGTGCCAGCAGCCCAGTCTCGGGGGGACAGGGCTCCTACGAGCAGTACTTC. Full variable domain (rest looked up from reference TRBV7-9 and TRBJ2-7): DTGVSQNPRHKITKRGQNVTFRCDPISEHNRLYWYRQTLGQGPEFLTYFQNEAQLEKSRLLSDRFSAERPKGSFSTLEIQRTEQGDSAMYLCASSPVSGGQGSYEQYFGPGTRLTVT.

The CDR3 spells CASSRSLAGDTDTQYF. The CDR3 nucleotides read TGTGCCAGCAGCCGATCGCTAGCGGGGGACACAGATACGCAGTATTTT. This chain links TRBV5-4 with TRBJ2-3, with TRBD2 matching over 10 bases. This CDR3 has 16 residues. The V gene end was trimmed by 4 bases and the J gene end by 2 bases; junction bases not matched to a gene: 7. Germline V gene data show CDR1 as SGHNT and CDR2 as YYREEE (reference sequence).

The gene calls are TRBV5-1 and TRBJ2-2; TRBD2 aligns across 7 bases. The V segment lost 6 bases and the J segment 1 base; nucleotides outside the gene matches: 3. This CDR3 spans 14 amino acids. CDR1 is SGHRS, CDR2 YFSETQ, per germline. CDR3 bases: TGCGCCAGCAAGTCGGGGGGGAACACCGGGGAGCTGTTTTTT. Its translation is CASKSGGNTGELFF.

The chain is built from TRBV18 and TRBJ1-1; D is possibly TRBD1 (6 bases). The CDR3 contains 15 residues. Germline CDR1 is KGHSH and CDR2 is LQKENI. V was clipped by 0 bases and J by 4 bases, with 12 bases between them. The CDR3 spells CASSPPTGFGTEAFF. CDR3 nucleotide sequence: TGTGCCAGCTCACCACCTACAGGGTTCGGCACTGAAGCTTTCTTT.

The chain couples TRBV18 to TRBJ1-3, with a weak D call TRBD1 (6 bases). The germline V gene encodes CDR1 KGHSH and CDR2 LQKENI. The V and J ends lost 6 bases and 2 bases respectively, with 11 bases between them. The CDR3 has 14 amino acids. The CDR3 region is CASSYQGTGNTIYF. As DNA, the CDR3 is TGTGCCAGCTCGTACCAGGGGACTGGAAACACCATATATTTT.

The chain is built from TRBV6-1 and TRBJ2-5; a weak D match, TRBD1 (5 bases). CDR1 MNHNS and CDR2 SASEGT come from the germline V gene. CDR3 length: 13 residues. V was pared by 2 bases and J by 5 bases, with 9 bases between. The DNA for the CDR3 is TGTGCCAGCAGTGAATACAAGGGGGAGACCCAGTACTTC. This encodes CASSEYKGETQYF.

The chain employs TRBV12-2 and TRBJ2-7; TRBD1 is taken as the D call from the table, unchecked against the DNA. TRBV12-2 is designated a pseudogene. The CDR3 loop spans 18 amino acids. The CDR3 DNA reads TGTGCAAGTCGCTTAGTGGACAGGGGGCTCCCCTTCTCCTACGAGCAGTACTTC. Its translation is CASRLVDRGLPFSYEQYF.

The chain couples TRBV12-3 or TRBV12-4 to TRBJ1-2; tentatively, D is TRBD1 (6 bases). V dropped 6 bases and J dropped 3 bases, with 11 bases sitting between them. The CDR3 is 13 amino acids. The CDR3 is CASSPTGHYGYTF. As DNA, the CDR3 is TGTGCCAGCAGCCCTACAGGGCACTATGGCTACACCTTC.